Below are 18 T cell receptor beta chains sequenced from a single sample in a study of OX40 agonist ivuxolimab in advanced cancers. Here immunoSEQ multiplex PCR was the method, and the copy in TCRdb shows in-frame clones only, minus some. The sample yields some 64,000 clones, about 88% seen once. Sequenced material: CD4+ or CD8+ T cells sorted from blood, taken in a trial of the OX40 agonist ivuxolimab. All receptors derive from an adult with an advanced solid tumor such as melanoma, head and neck, liver or kidney cancer.

V is TRBV27 and J is TRBJ1-5; weak D call: TRBD1 (5 bases). The CDR3 covers 15 residues. Germline V lookup: CDR1 MNHEY, CDR2 SMNVEV (reference sequence). Trimming removed 8 bases from V and 6 bases from J, with 20 bases in between. The CDR3 reads CASGQDGAGIQPQHF. CDR3 nucleotide sequence: TGTGCCAGCGGACAAGACGGTGCAGGTATTCAGCCCCAGCATTTT.

The rearrangement uses TRBV5-4 and TRBJ1-1, with a weak D call TRBD1 (6 bases). The germline V gene encodes CDR1 SGHNT and CDR2 YYREEE (reference sequence). V was pared by 4 bases and J by 2 bases, with 12 bases between. CDR3 length equals 14 residues. The CDR3 DNA is TGTGCCAGCAGCATACAGGGAATCAACACTGAAGCTTTCTTT. Its protein is CASSIQGINTEAFF.

This sequence joins TRBV5-1 and TRBJ2-5, with D possibly matching TRBD1 (5 bases). Looked up from germline, CDR1 is SGHRS and CDR2 is YFSETQ. The V end lost 0 bases, the J end lost 8 bases, and 14 bases lay between the germline ends. The CDR3 covers 14 residues. This chain's CDR3 is CASSLARQTPTQYF. The CDR3 nucleotides are TGCGCCAGCAGCTTGGCCAGACAGACTCCAACCCAGTACTTC. Complete variable domain (other parts from reference TRBV5-1 and TRBJ2-5): KAGVTQTPRYLIKTRGQQVTLSCSPISGHRSVSWYQQTPGQGLQFLFEYFSETQRNKGNFPGRFSGRQFSNSRSEMNVSTLELGDSALYLCASSLARQTPTQYFGPGTRLLVL.

The chain uses TRBV7-6 and TRBJ1-2; perhaps TRBD1 as D (6 bases). Germline assignment: CDR1 SGHVS and CDR2 FNYEAQ. The CDR3 length is 16 residues. V gave up 1 base and J gave up 2 bases, with 14 bases separating them. CDR3 sequence reads: CASSLEGGKKNYGYTF. For the CDR3, the DNA is TGTGCCAGCAGCTTAGAAGGGGGGAAGAAGAACTATGGCTACACCTTC.

The chain joins TRBV7-2 to TRBJ1-2; no clear D. The germline V and J ends were trimmed by 5 bases and 4 bases, with 11 bases remaining between them. The CDR3 extends over 13 amino acids. Germline CDR1 is SGHTA and CDR2 is FQGNSA. The CDR3 DNA reads as TGTGCCAGCAGCCCCTTGACGACCTATGGCTACACCTTC. Protein sequence: CASSPLTTYGYTF.

The rearrangement links TRBV19 to TRBJ2-1, with D perhaps matching TRBD1 (5 bases). V was trimmed by 1 base and J by 5 bases, leaving 18 bases between them. This CDR3 is 17 amino acids long. Germline loops: CDR1 LNHDA, CDR2 SQIVND (reference sequence). The CDR3 spells CASSIAPQESLNNEQFF. The CDR3 DNA follows: TGTGCCAGTAGTATAGCGCCACAGGAGTCCCTAAACAATGAGCAGTTCTTC.

V usage is TRBV5-1 and J usage is TRBJ2-1; TRBD2 matches 7 bases. This CDR3 contains 16 residues. The germline V gene has CDR1 SGHRS and CDR2 YFSETQ. After removal of 3 bases from V and 5 bases from J, the junction contained 11 bases not matched to a gene. The CDR3 is CASSSLGAGTNNEQFF. CDR3 DNA: TGCGCCAGCAGCTCCTTAGGAGCGGGAACGAACAATGAGCAGTTCTTC. Full variable domain (outside the CDR3, taken from reference TRBV5-1 and TRBJ2-1): KAGVTQTPRYLIKTRGQQVTLSCSPISGHRSVSWYQQTPGQGLQFLFEYFSETQRNKGNFPGRFSGRQFSNSRSEMNVSTLELGDSALYLCASSSLGAGTNNEQFFGPGTRLTVL.

The rearrangement joins TRBV5-1 to TRBJ2-7; 7 nucleotides agree with TRBD1. V lost 0 bases to trimming and J lost 5 bases; unmatched junction nucleotides: 5. The germline V gene has CDR1 SGHRS and CDR2 YFSETQ. This CDR3 region has 14 residues. The CDR3 coding sequence is TGCGCCAGCAGCTTGGGGGGACAGCGCAACGAGCAGTACTTC. As protein: CASSLGGQRNEQYF.

The V gene is TRBV28, the J gene TRBJ2-4; the D is unclear. Germline V gene sequence: CDR1 MDHEN, CDR2 SYDVKM. The CDR3 consists of 14 residues. V shed 7 bases and J shed 0 bases, with 10 bases lying between them. The CDR3 nucleotides are TGTGCCAGCACCCCGGACCTAGCCAAAAACATTCAGTACTTC. Translating it yields CASTPDLAKNIQYF. The full variable domain, rest sourced from reference TRBV28 and TRBJ2-4, is DVKVTQSSRYLVKRTGEKVFLECVQDMDHENMFWYRQDPGLGLRLIYFSYDVKMKEKGDIPEGYSVSREKKERFSLILESASTNQTSMYLCASTPDLAKNIQYFGAGTRLSVL.

This chain links TRBV19 with TRBJ2-1; D is possibly TRBD1 or TRBD2 (5 bases each). Germline CDR1 LNHDA, CDR2 SQIVND (reference sequence). The CDR3 is 12 residues long. The V gene lost 9 bases and the J gene lost 10 bases, with 16 bases spanning the gap. CDR3 protein: CASTRGGGEQFF. CDR3 DNA: TGTGCCAGCACTAGGGGCGGTGGGGAGCAGTTCTTC.

The chain carries TRBV6-1 and TRBJ2-1; either TRBD1 or TRBD2 may fit D (6 bases each). Between the trimmed V and J ends, which lost 7 bases and 9 bases, there was a span of 13 bases. Germline-derived CDR1 and CDR2 are MNHNS and SASEGT. CDR3 size: 12 residues. CDR3 in amino acids: CASNRETSEQFF. As DNA, the CDR3 is TGTGCCAGCAACAGGGAGACTAGTGAGCAGTTCTTC.

The count of this clone is one. The chain joins TRBV5-6 to TRBJ2-5; weak D call: TRBD2 (6 bases). CDR3 length equals 12 residues. V lost 7 bases, J lost 4 bases, and 11 bases lay in between. CDR1 SGHDT and CDR2 YYEEEE come from the germline V gene. CDR3 nucleotide sequence: TGTGCCAGCTCGTACGGGGGAGAGACCCAGTACTTC. Translation: CASSYGGETQYF. The variable domain in full, completed from reference TRBV5-6 and TRBJ2-5, reads DAGVTQSPTHLIKTRGQQVTLRCSPKSGHDTVSWYQQALGQGPQFIFQYYEEEERQRGNFPDRFSGHQFPNYSSELNVNALLLGDSALYLCASSYGGETQYFGPGTRLLVL.

In DNA form, the CDR3 reads TGTGCCTGGAGTGTTTCGTCGGTTGAAGAGACCCAGTACTTC. Amino acid sequence: CAWSVSSVEETQYF. The rearrangement uses TRBV30 and TRBJ2-5; unclear D gene. The CDR3 has 14 residues. V shed 0 bases and J shed 3 bases, with 11 bases lying between them. The germline V gene encodes CDR1 GTSNPN and CDR2 SVGIG (reference sequence).

This chain joins TRBV27 and TRBJ2-3; D is perhaps TRBD1 (7 bases). Trimming took 1 base from V and 6 from J, leaving 11 bases between them. Germline CDR1 MNHEY, CDR2 SMNVEV (reference sequence). The CDR3 is 14 residues long. The CDR3 nucleotides are TGTGCCAGCAGTTTATTACAGGGGAGGGATACGCAGTATTTT. It is translated as CASSLLQGRDTQYF.

The chain combines TRBV2 with TRBJ1-4, with a tentative D call TRBD1 (5 bases). Trimming removed 4 bases at V and 8 bases at J, with 11 bases between. This CDR3 comprises 13 residues. Germline values: CDR1 SNHLY, CDR2 FYNNEI. The CDR3 region is CASSVRGGEKLFF. DNA of the CDR3: TGTGCCAGCAGTGTTAGGGGAGGCGAAAAACTGTTTTTT. Full variable domain (missing parts from reference TRBV2 and TRBJ1-4): EPEVTQTPSHQVTQMGQEVILRCVPISNHLYFYWYRQILGQKVEFLVSFYNNEISEKSEIFDDQFSVERPDGSNFTLKIRSTKLEDSAMYFCASSVRGGEKLFFGSGTQLSVL.

This clone was picked up a small number of times. V gene TRBV5-1 combines with J gene TRBJ2-2, with 7 positions matching TRBD2. The CDR3 runs 17 residues. Looked up from germline, CDR1 is SGHRS and CDR2 is YFSETQ. V trimming: 3 bases; J trimming: 0 bases; junction bases outside the gene matches: 8. The CDR3 DNA is TGCGCCAGCAGCTCGACCTTGGCGGGGGCGAACACCGGGGAGCTGTTTTTT. Protein product: CASSSTLAGANTGELFF.

The chain uses TRBV9 and TRBJ2-1; 9 bases agree with TRBD2. The CDR3 totals 18 residues. Trimming took 0 bases from V and 6 from J; bases not matched to a gene: 13. In germline, CDR1 is SGDLS, CDR2 YYNGEE. The chain's CDR3 is CASSVVGFGASGTNEQFF. CDR3 sequence (DNA): TGTGCCAGCAGCGTAGTTGGTTTCGGGGCTAGCGGGACCAATGAGCAGTTCTTC.

The CDR3 protein is CAWRRAYNEQFF. In DNA form, the CDR3 reads TGTGCCTGGAGGCGGGCGTACAATGAGCAGTTCTTC. This sequence joins TRBV30 and TRBJ2-1, with D possibly being TRBD2 (5 bases). Germline V lookup: CDR1 GTSNPN, CDR2 SVGIG (reference sequence). The CDR3 length is 12 residues. V gave up 3 bases and J gave up 4 bases, with 7 bases separating them.